This T cell receptor (beta chain) was retrieved from a study of T cell responses to AZD1222 COVID-19 vaccine. Regarding the study as a whole: Vaccine-associated CD4 TCRs ranged over spike, dominating at 160-218 and 743-854. There were mostly white British donors and more females than males, and clonal diversity was possibly underestimated.

Libraries were prepared by immunoSEQ multiplex PCR; TCRdb keeps only in-frame clonotypes and omits some of them. Of 100,000 to 150,000 clones in the sample, more than 85% were seen once. CDR1 is MNHEY, CDR2 SMNVEV, per germline (reference sequence). There are 17 residues in the CDR3. With 4 bases removed from V and 0 bases from J, the gap between germline ends came to 16 bases. A word on this clone: Its target is unknown.

This specimen was peripheral blood, taken 28 days after the second AZD1222 dose. The gene calls are TRBV27 and TRBJ1-5; tentatively, D is TRBD1 (5 bases). The clonotype originates from an adult who received the AZD1222 COVID-19 vaccine. Written as DNA, the CDR3 is TGTGCCAGCAGTTCTAATCCGACAGCCGATAGCAATCAGCCCCAGCATTTT. This codes for CASSSNPTADSNQPQHF.